The 21 T cell receptor beta chains given below trace back to one sample, sequenced in a study of blood T cell repertoires in COVID-19. Repertoires were generated with immunoSEQ multiplex PCR, while TCRdb's copy carries only in-frame clones and drops some. This table holds more than 150,000 clones, around 80% found once. The sequenced material came from peripheral blood. These TCRs come from a man aged 55 to 70 with acute or convalescent COVID-19.

The V and J genes are TRBV6-1 and TRBJ2-7, with 10 nucleotides matching TRBD1. Germline values: CDR1 MNHNS, CDR2 SASEGT. CDR3 length: 16 residues. The J segment lost 4 bases and the V segment lost 4 bases, leaving 10 bases of the junction unmatched. The CDR3 bases are TGTGCCAGCAGTGCGGGACAGGGGCGCAGGATTTACGAGCAGTACTTC. Encoded protein: CASSAGQGRRIYEQYF.

This chain links TRBV9 with TRBJ2-7, with D unclear. The V gene lost 8 bases and the J gene lost 1 base, with 16 bases spanning the gap. This CDR3 contains 14 residues. The germline CDR1 and CDR2 sequences are SGDLS and YYNGEE. CDR3 in DNA: TGTGCCAGATCCAAACCGACTTCATCCTACGAGCAGTACTTC. Translated, it gives CARSKPTSSYEQYF.

This clone was counted once. The chain employs TRBV27 and TRBJ1-3, with 7 bases identical to TRBD1. Germline values: CDR1 MNHEY, CDR2 SMNVEV (reference sequence). This CDR3 is built from 15 residues. The trim removed 4 bases at V and 2 bases at J, leaving 5 bases unmatched. Here the CDR3 reads CASSSQGGTGNTIYF. CDR3 in DNA: TGTGCCAGCAGTTCGCAGGGGGGAACTGGAAACACCATATATTTT.

This chain links TRBV28 with TRBJ1-1, with a weak D call TRBD1 (6 bases). Trimming cost V 3 bases and J 5 bases, with 25 bases left between them. The CDR3 contains 18 residues. In germline, CDR1 is MDHEN, CDR2 SYDVKM. CDR3 loop: CASSFRETGHPLGTEAFF. CDR3 bases: TGTGCCAGCAGTTTCAGGGAGACAGGTCACCCCTTAGGGACTGAAGCTTTCTTT.

The chain recombines TRBV10-3 with TRBJ2-5; TRBD2 matches at 8 bases. V shed 5 bases and J 6 bases; nucleotides not matched to a gene: 5. The CDR3 covers 13 residues. The germline V gene encodes CDR1 ENHRY and CDR2 SYGVKD. The CDR3 reads CAISSGGGKTQYF. Written as DNA, the CDR3 is TGTGCCATCAGTTCGGGGGGGGGAAAGACCCAGTACTTC.

The chain recombines TRBV3-1 (or the pseudogene TRBV3-2) with TRBJ2-5; the match to TRBD1 covers 9 bases. The ends lost 5 bases at V and 5 bases at J; junction bases unmatched: 3. The germline V gene encodes CDR1 LGHDT and CDR2 YNNKEL (reference sequence). CDR3 size: 13 residues. In nucleotides, the CDR3 is TGTGCCAGCAGCTACAGGGGGCTGGAGACCCAGTACTTC. Translation: CASSYRGLETQYF.

This rearrangement joins TRBV23-1 to TRBJ2-7, with 9 bases aligning to TRBD1. TRBV23-1 is flagged as an ORF with uncertain function. Losses at the gene ends were 0 bases for V and 4 bases for J; bases not matched to a gene: 7. The length of the CDR3 is 16 residues. CDR3 protein: CASSQSTGGASYEQYF. The CDR3 nucleotides read TGCGCCAGCAGTCAATCAACAGGGGGCGCATCATACGAGCAGTACTTC.

This clone appeared a few times. The V and J genes are TRBV6-2 or TRBV6-3 and TRBJ1-5, with 11 bases identical to TRBD1. Looked up from germline, CDR1 is MNHEY and CDR2 is SVGEGT. The trim removed 1 base at V and 6 bases at J, leaving 8 bases unmatched. CDR3 length: 17 residues. CDR3 nucleotides: TGTGCCAGCAGTTACTACCCCGGACAGGGGGCAGGTCAGCCCCAGCATTTT. Protein product: CASSYYPGQGAGQPQHF.

V gene TRBV12-3 or TRBV12-4 combines with J gene TRBJ1-2; possibly TRBD1 for D (6 bases). Deletions cut 3 bases from V and 7 bases from J, with 12 bases between. The CDR3 length is 13 residues. Here the CDR3 reads CASSFDRLTGYTF. The DNA for the CDR3 is TGTGCCAGCAGTTTTGACAGGCTGACTGGCTACACCTTC.

This clone was recorded only once. The CDR3 region has the DNA TGTGCCAGCAGCGCGACGGGGGGCCAGCCCCAGCATTTT. This translates into CASSATGGQPQHF. The chain employs TRBV7-2 and TRBJ1-5, with a weak D call TRBD1 (6 bases). This CDR3 contains 13 residues. V lost 5 bases to trimming and J lost 7 bases, with 12 bases between them. Germline V gene lookup returns CDR1 SGHTA and CDR2 FQGNSA.

The chain joins TRBV5-5 to TRBJ1-2; a possible D gene is TRBD1 (6 bases). Trimming left V 1 base short and J 6 bases short, with 13 bases between. Germline CDR1 reads SGHKS; CDR2 reads YYEKEE (reference sequence). This CDR3 is 14 amino acids long. For the CDR3, the DNA is TGTGCCAGCAGCTTGAGTACAGGGTGGGATGGCTACACCTTC. This encodes CASSLSTGWDGYTF.

Comments on this clone: An end of the junction differs from the germline gene, which may be a read error. The V call is TRBV7-4, the J call TRBJ1-6; D is perhaps TRBD1 (6 bases). The CDR3 totals 16 residues. The germline gives CDR1 SGHVT, CDR2 SQSDAQ. CDR3 DNA sequence: TGTGCCAGCAGCCGCCGGGACACCTCCGATAATTCACCCCTCCACTTT. This gives the protein CASSRRDTSDNSPLHF.

The gene calls are TRBV5-5 and TRBJ1-4; 7 bases fit TRBD1. This CDR3 comprises 15 residues. The V segment lost 4 bases and the J segment 8 bases; nucleotides outside the gene matches: 11. The germline V gene encodes CDR1 SGHKS and CDR2 YYEKEE (reference sequence). The CDR3 protein is CASSLKRGPGEKLFF. CDR3 coding DNA: TGTGCCAGCAGCCTAAAGAGGGGGCCTGGAGAAAAACTGTTTTTT. The full variable domain, its missing parts supplied by reference TRBV5-5 and TRBJ1-4, is DAGVTQSPTHLIKTRGQQVTLRCSPISGHKSVSWYQQVLGQGPQFIFQYYEKEERGRGNFPDRFSARQFPNYSSELNVNALLLGDSALYLCASSLKRGPGEKLFFGSGTQLSVL.

The CDR3 nucleotides are TGTGCCAGTAGTATGGGCGGGGGTTTTAGCAATCAGCCCCAGCATTTT. Its protein is CASSMGGGFSNQPQHF. The chain carries TRBV19 and TRBJ1-5; possibly TRBD1 for D (5 bases). Looked up from germline, CDR1 is LNHDA and CDR2 is SQIVND (reference sequence). V lost 3 bases and J 0 bases, leaving 12 bases between the germline ends. The CDR3 has 16 residues.

The chain combines TRBV2 with TRBJ1-2; D is perhaps TRBD1 (5 bases). V lost 4 bases and J 4 bases, leaving 13 bases between the germline ends. The CDR3 totals 14 residues. The germline V gene encodes CDR1 SNHLY and CDR2 FYNNEI. Here the CDR3 reads CASSGIGGVYGYTF. Here the CDR3 DNA reads TGTGCCAGCAGTGGAATTGGGGGGGTCTATGGCTACACCTTC.

The table lists this clone with a few counts. This chain links TRBV6-5 with TRBJ1-1; 8 positions agree with TRBD1. Germline V lookup: CDR1 MNHEY, CDR2 SVGAGI. The CDR3 extends over 15 amino acids. The V gene end was trimmed by 5 bases and the J gene end by 2 bases; junction bases not matched to a gene: 7. The CDR3 region has the DNA TGTGCCAGCAGTCCTAGGGACAGGCTCAACACTGAAGCTTTCTTT. Translation: CASSPRDRLNTEAFF.

The chain joins TRBV7-2 to TRBJ1-1; weak D call: TRBD1 (5 bases). V shed 0 bases and J shed 7 bases, with 15 bases lying between them. Germline lookup yields CDR1 SGHTA and CDR2 FQGNSA. The CDR3 loop spans 15 amino acids. Here the CDR3 reads CASSLAMGGRGEAFF. The CDR3 DNA follows: TGTGCCAGCAGCTTAGCGATGGGAGGGAGGGGTGAAGCTTTCTTT.

V is TRBV4-3 and J is TRBJ2-3; 12 bases align to TRBD2. CDR1 and CDR2 from the germline V gene are LGHNA and YSLEER. The CDR3 totals 14 residues. The V gene end was trimmed by 4 bases and the J gene end by 7 bases; junction bases not matched to a gene: 3. The CDR3 region is CASSRTSGGNTQYF. CDR3 coding DNA: TGCGCCAGCAGCCGCACTAGCGGGGGGAATACGCAGTATTTT.

V is TRBV7-2 and J is TRBJ2-1; D gene uncertain. Per germline, CDR1 SGHTA and CDR2 FQGNSA. The CDR3 sequence is 11 residues long. With 3 bases removed from V and 9 bases from J, the gap between germline ends came to 6 bases. CDR3 sequence: CASSLYGEQFF. CDR3 DNA sequence: TGTGCCAGCAGCTTGTACGGTGAGCAGTTCTTC.

V usage is TRBV7-9 and J usage is TRBJ1-4, with D possibly TRBD1 on 6 matching bases. The CDR3 spans 13 residues. Trimming removed 2 bases at V and 8 bases at J, with 9 bases between. Germline values: CDR1 SEHNR, CDR2 FQNEAQ (reference sequence). CDR3 region: CASSLQGREKLFF. The CDR3 DNA reads as TGTGCCAGCAGCTTACAGGGGCGAGAAAAACTGTTTTTT. Filled out from reference TRBV7-9 and TRBJ1-4, the complete variable domain reads DTGVSQNPRHKITKRGQNVTFRCDPISEHNRLYWYRQTLGQGPEFLTYFQNEAQLEKSRLLSDRFSAERPKGSFSTLEIQRTEQGDSAMYLCASSLQGREKLFFGSGTQLSVL.

The chain is built from TRBV18 and TRBJ1-5; weak D call: TRBD1 (6 bases). This CDR3 spans 14 amino acids. Trimming cost V 2 bases and J 7 bases, with 12 bases left between them. Per germline, CDR1 KGHSH and CDR2 LQKENI. The CDR3 nucleotides are TGTGCCAGCTCACCAGGGGTTACAGGGCAGCCCCAGCATTTT. Its protein product is CASSPGVTGQPQHF.